Shown below are 14 T cell receptor beta chains from a single sample sequenced in a study of blood T cell repertoires in COVID-19. The repertoire was sequenced with immunoSEQ multiplex PCR; TCRdb's copy has only in-frame clones and lacks some. Among around 310,000 clones listed, 80% to 95% were seen once. The sequenced sample was peripheral blood. The receptor set was obtained from a woman between 25 and 40 years old with COVID-19, enrolled during active disease.

The chain links TRBV19 to TRBJ2-5; D might be TRBD1 (6 bases). Looked up from germline, CDR1 is LNHDA and CDR2 is SQIVND (reference sequence). Trimming removed 2 bases from V and 5 bases from J, with 12 bases in between. CDR3 size: 14 residues. The CDR3: CASSIRQGWETQYF. DNA for the CDR3: TGTGCCAGTAGTATACGTCAGGGGTGGGAGACCCAGTACTTC. Full variable domain (rest looked up from reference TRBV19 and TRBJ2-5): DGGITQSPKYLFRKEGQNVTLSCEQNLNHDAMYWYRQDPGQGLRLIYYSQIVNDFQKGDIAEGYSVSREKKESFPLTVTSAQKNPTAFYLCASSIRQGWETQYFGPGTRLLVL.

A few counts support this clone. The chain has TRBV5-4 and TRBJ2-7, with 7 bases fitting TRBD2. CDR3 length: 17 amino acids. Losses at the gene ends were 2 bases for V and 5 bases for J; bases not matched to a gene: 16. In germline, CDR1 is SGHNT, CDR2 YYREEE (reference sequence). The CDR3 here is CASSFRATSVGSNEQYF. CDR3 nucleotides: TGTGCCAGCAGCTTCAGGGCTACTAGCGTAGGATCTAACGAGCAGTACTTC.

The chain recombines TRBV28 with TRBJ2-7; D not resolved. The V end was cut by 7 bases, the J end by 2 bases, with 12 bases between. The CDR3 is made up of 13 amino acids. Germline loops: CDR1 MDHEN, CDR2 SYDVKM. The CDR3 loop is CASTNTAPYEQYF. CDR3 in DNA: TGTGCCAGCACCAACACCGCACCCTACGAGCAGTACTTC.

The chain combines TRBV19 with TRBJ1-4; perhaps TRBD1 as D (5 bases). CDR1 is LNHDA and CDR2 is SQIVND in the germline V gene (reference sequence). CDR3 size: 15 residues. V was trimmed by 1 base and J by 8 bases, leaving 14 bases between them. Written as DNA, the CDR3 is TGTGCCAGTAGTATAGGAAGGGGTAATAAGGAAAAACTGTTTTTT. Its translation: CASSIGRGNKEKLFF.

The genes are TRBV19 and TRBJ2-7; TRBD1 is a possible D gene (5 bases). V was pared by 3 bases and J by 0 bases, with 9 bases between. Germline lookup yields CDR1 LNHDA and CDR2 SQIVND (reference sequence). CDR3 length: 14 amino acids. DNA for the CDR3: TGTGCCAGTAGTATGCAGGGAAGCTCCTACGAGCAGTACTTC. Amino acids: CASSMQGSSYEQYF.

Only one count was recorded for this clone. The chain carries TRBV6-5 and TRBJ2-7; weak D call: TRBD1 (5 bases). CDR1 is MNHEY, CDR2 SVGAGI, per germline. Trimming removed 6 bases at V and 1 base at J, with 13 bases between. CDR3 length equals 14 residues. The CDR3 DNA reads TGTGCCAGCAGAGGCTCAGGGCCTTCCTACGAGCAGTACTTC. Encoded protein: CASRGSGPSYEQYF.

The rearrangement uses TRBV19 and TRBJ2-5; 10 bases are shared with TRBD1. The trim removed 6 bases at V and 3 bases at J, leaving 4 bases unmatched. The CDR3 is 14 residues long. Germline values: CDR1 LNHDA, CDR2 SQIVND (reference sequence). The DNA of the CDR3 is TGTGCCAGTAGCCGACAGGGGGCTGAAGAGACCCAGTACTTC. Protein sequence: CASSRQGAEETQYF.

The genes are TRBV5-1 and TRBJ1-6; 9 nucleotides line up with TRBD1. This CDR3 is 16 amino acids long. Trimming removed 5 bases from V and 9 bases from J; junction bases left unmatched: 12. Germline V CDR1 and CDR2: SGHRS, YFSETQ. The DNA of the CDR3 is TGCGCCAGCAGTCCTGGGTTAGGGACAGGGAGTTCACCCCTCCACTTT. Protein: CASSPGLGTGSSPLHF.

The V gene is TRBV28, the J gene TRBJ2-1, with a tentative D call TRBD1 (5 bases). The CDR3 spans 15 residues. Trimming cost V 2 bases and J 4 bases, with 12 bases left between them. CDR1 and CDR2 from the germline V gene are MDHEN and SYDVKM. CDR3 DNA: TGTGCCAGCAGTTTAAGGAACGCAGGGTACAATGAGCAGTTCTTC. Amino acids: CASSLRNAGYNEQFF. The full variable domain, completed using reference TRBV28 and TRBJ2-1, is DVKVTQSSRYLVKRTGEKVFLECVQDMDHENMFWYRQDPGLGLRLIYFSYDVKMKEKGDIPEGYSVSREKKERFSLILESASTNQTSMYLCASSLRNAGYNEQFFGPGTRLTVL.

V and J are TRBV4-1 and TRBJ2-6; D gene ambiguous. The CDR3 runs 16 residues. Trimming removed 0 bases from V and 4 bases from J, with 10 bases in between. The germline gives CDR1 MGHRA, CDR2 YSYEKL. CDR3 sequence reads: CASSQDASSGANVLTF. Here the CDR3 DNA reads TGCGCCAGCAGCCAAGATGCGAGCTCCGGGGCCAACGTCCTGACTTTC.

This chain connects TRBV29-1 to TRBJ2-7; the match to TRBD1 covers 7 bases. Germline V CDR1 and CDR2: SQVTM, ANQGSEA. CDR3 length: 14 residues. V shed 8 bases, J shed 2 bases, and the junction held 12 bases outside the gene matches. The CDR3 coding sequence is TGCAGCACAATCCTCCGGGACAGCCCCTACGAGCAGTACTTC. It is translated as CSTILRDSPYEQYF.

V usage is TRBV6-6 and J usage is TRBJ1-1; D is uncertain. Trimming removed 2 bases from V and 1 base from J, with 8 bases in between. This CDR3 is 14 amino acids long. Germline CDR1 is MNHNY and CDR2 is SVGAGI (reference sequence). Written as DNA, the CDR3 is TGTGCCAGCAGTTACGGAGGGCAGAACACTGAAGCTTTCTTT. Encoded protein: CASSYGGQNTEAFF.

Written as DNA, the CDR3 is TGTGCCAGCAGCCAAGACAGGGGTCAGCCCCAGCATTTT. This sequence encodes CASSQDRGQPQHF. The chain employs TRBV3-1 (or the pseudogene TRBV3-2) and TRBJ1-5; D might be TRBD1 (6 bases). Germline loops: CDR1 LGHDT, CDR2 YNNKEL (reference sequence). V was trimmed by 0 bases and J by 6 bases, leaving 6 bases between them. The CDR3 covers 13 residues.

The chain links TRBV27 to TRBJ1-2, with a tentative D call TRBD1 (6 bases). The germline V gene has CDR1 MNHEY and CDR2 SMNVEV (reference sequence). The V end was cut by 6 bases, the J end by 2 bases, with 13 bases between. CDR3 length: 14 amino acids. CDR3 DNA sequence: TGTGCCAGCAGCACAGGGCTCTCGAACTATGGCTACACCTTC. Encoded protein: CASSTGLSNYGYTF.